Presented here are 23 T cell receptor beta chains from one specimen sequenced in a study of blood T cell repertoires in COVID-19. The assay was immunoSEQ multiplex PCR, and TCRdb's table has in-frame clones only and misses some. The sample includes some 180,000 clones, around four fifths of them seen just once. Source material: peripheral blood. These receptors all stem from a woman between 65 and 79 years old who had recovered from COVID-19.

This clone was counted a few times. The rearrangement uses TRBV7-9 and TRBJ2-5; possibly TRBD2 for D (7 bases). The V end was cut by 3 bases, the J end by 5 bases, with 10 bases between. The CDR3 totals 13 residues. Germline V gives CDR1 SEHNR, CDR2 FQNEAQ (reference sequence). The CDR3 spells CASSLGGGETQYF. DNA for the CDR3: TGTGCCAGCAGCTTGGGAGGGGGGGAGACCCAGTACTTC.

The chain uses TRBV10-3 and TRBJ1-2, with a possible D match to TRBD1 (6 bases). This CDR3 contains 17 residues. The germline V gene has CDR1 ENHRY and CDR2 SYGVKD. V gave up 0 bases and J gave up 0 bases, with 14 bases separating them. The CDR3 protein is CAISESAGRGSNYGYTF. The DNA for the CDR3 is TGTGCCATCAGTGAGTCGGCGGGGAGGGGGTCTAACTATGGCTACACCTTC.

V is TRBV10-3 and J is TRBJ2-7, with TRBD2 matching over 9 bases. Germline lookup yields CDR1 ENHRY and CDR2 SYGVKD. The CDR3 has 13 amino acids. The V gene end was trimmed by 6 bases and the J gene end by 5 bases; junction bases not matched to a gene: 5. The DNA for the CDR3 is TGTGCCATCAGATCCGGGACTAGCAACGAGCAGTACTTC. Its translation: CAIRSGTSNEQYF.

The CDR3 loop reads CAWSSPRDKDNSPLHF. Here the CDR3 DNA reads TGTGCCTGGAGTAGTCCCCGGGACAAAGATAATTCACCCCTCCACTTT. The J gene is TRBJ1-6, the V gene TRBV30, with D possibly matching TRBD1 (6 bases). The germline CDR1 and CDR2 sequences are GTSNPN and SVGIG (reference sequence). The length of the CDR3 is 16 residues. Between the trimmed V and J ends, which lost 2 bases and 5 bases, there was a span of 16 bases.

The chain carries TRBV18 and TRBJ1-1; D is unresolved. The CDR3 is 14 residues long. From germline, CDR1 is KGHSH and CDR2 LQKENI. V was pared by 3 bases and J by 4 bases, with 12 bases between. The CDR3 reads CASSPQWASTEAFF. The DNA of the CDR3 is TGTGCCAGCTCACCGCAGTGGGCCAGCACTGAAGCTTTCTTT.

V is TRBV18 and J is TRBJ2-7; 12 nucleotides line up with TRBD1. Germline V gives CDR1 KGHSH, CDR2 LQKENI. The CDR3 is 16 residues long. With 3 bases clipped from V and 7 bases from J, the junction kept 10 bases outside the gene matches. This CDR3 reads CASSPGPGQGAGEQYF. CDR3 coding DNA: TGTGCCAGCTCACCCGGACCGGGACAGGGGGCGGGGGAGCAGTACTTC.

This chain joins TRBV5-5 and TRBJ2-3; 8 positions agree with TRBD2. This CDR3 spans 19 amino acids. V shed 3 bases, J shed 2 bases, and the junction held 17 bases outside the gene matches. Per the germline V gene, CDR1 is SGHKS and CDR2 is YYEKEE (reference sequence). The DNA for the CDR3 is TGTGCCAGCAGCTCCCGGGCGGGGGGCCTTATCAGACCCACAGATACGCAGTATTTT. It is translated as CASSSRAGGLIRPTDTQYF.

This CDR3 reads CASRLGLGTEAFF. The CDR3 DNA reads as TGTGCCAGCAGACTGGGACTTGGCACTGAAGCTTTCTTT. The chain links TRBV6-5 to TRBJ1-1; a possible D gene is TRBD1 (5 bases). CDR3 length: 13 amino acids. From germline, CDR1 is MNHEY and CDR2 SVGAGI. With 6 bases removed from V and 4 bases from J, the gap between germline ends came to 12 bases.

The V and J genes are TRBV6-2 or TRBV6-3 and TRBJ2-3; 7 bases map to TRBD2. Germline V gene sequence: CDR1 MNHEY, CDR2 SVGEGT. With V trimmed by 6 bases and J by 0 bases, 6 bases remained unmatched. This CDR3 is built from 15 residues. The CDR3: CASSLLAESTDTQYF. The DNA for the CDR3 is TGTGCCAGCAGCCTCCTAGCGGAGAGCACAGATACGCAGTATTTT.

The CDR3 loop is CASSYGTGPGYGYTF. The CDR3 nucleotides are TGCGCCAGCAGCTACGGGACAGGCCCGGGCTATGGCTACACCTTC. This rearrangement joins TRBV5-1 to TRBJ1-2; TRBD1 matches 8 bases. This CDR3 has 15 amino acids. With V trimmed by 3 bases and J by 4 bases, 8 bases remained unmatched. Per germline, CDR1 SGHRS and CDR2 YFSETQ.

The chain links TRBV19 to TRBJ1-5; D is unresolved. The germline V gene encodes CDR1 LNHDA and CDR2 SQIVND (reference sequence). The CDR3 length is 13 residues. Trimming removed 10 bases from V and 1 base from J, with 11 bases in between. CDR3 in amino acids: CAKCTRSNQPQHF. The CDR3 nucleotides read TGTGCCAAGTGTACGAGAAGCAATCAGCCCCAGCATTTT. The whole variable domain, filled in from reference TRBV19 and TRBJ1-5, reads DGGITQSPKYLFRKEGQNVTLSCEQNLNHDAMYWYRQDPGQGLRLIYYSQIVNDFQKGDIAEGYSVSREKKESFPLTVTSAQKNPTAFYLCAKCTRSNQPQHFGDGTRLSIL.

This chain uses TRBV7-9 with TRBJ2-2, with 8 bases lining up with TRBD1. This CDR3 region has 11 residues. Looked up from germline, CDR1 is SEHNR and CDR2 is FQNEAQ (reference sequence). The CDR3 DNA reads TGTGGAACAGGGGGCACCGGGGAGCTGTTTTTT. Translation: CGTGGTGELFF.

A single count supports this clone. The rearrangement joins TRBV24-1 to TRBJ1-3; D uncertain. Trimming left V 4 bases short and J 2 bases short, with 2 bases between. Per germline, CDR1 KGHDR and CDR2 SFDVKD. This CDR3 spans 12 amino acids. CDR3 sequence (DNA): TGTGCCACCAGTGACGCTGGAAACACCATATATTTT. Protein sequence: CATSDAGNTIYF.

This chain links TRBV24-1 with TRBJ2-1; TRBD2 matches at 11 bases. V was clipped by 4 bases and J by 8 bases; unmatched bases: 18. The CDR3 consists of 19 residues. Per the germline V gene, CDR1 is KGHDR and CDR2 is SFDVKD. In nucleotides, the CDR3 is TGTGCCACCAGTGACCCCGGGGTTAGCGGGAGGGCCGCAGTCCATGAGCAGTTCTTC. Its translation is CATSDPGVSGRAAVHEQFF.

Concerning this clone itself: This may be a read error: a much more frequent sequence differs by one nucleotide. This CDR3 is also generated by other DNA sequences in the sample. This chain connects TRBV20-1 to TRBJ2-1; no clear D. The germline V gene encodes CDR1 DFQATT and CDR2 SNEGSKA (reference sequence). V was clipped by 8 bases and J by 10 bases, with 9 bases between them. CDR3 length: 9 residues. The CDR3 coding sequence is TGCAGTCTCCTTCCCGAGCAGTTCTTC. Protein sequence: CSLLPEQFF.

The chain couples TRBV5-4 to TRBJ2-5; 13 bases map to TRBD2. This CDR3 is built from 17 residues. Germline loops: CDR1 SGHNT, CDR2 YYREEE (reference sequence). J gave up 7 bases and V 4 bases, and 13 bases lay outside the gene matches. CDR3 sequence (DNA): TGTGCCAGCAGCCCCGGGACTAGCGGGGCCCTGGGGGGGACCCAGTACTTC. This codes for CASSPGTSGALGGTQYF.

This clone has a single count. The V call is TRBV28, the J call TRBJ1-1; 9 bases fit TRBD1. Germline CDR1 and CDR2: MDHEN and SYDVKM. Losses at the gene ends were 5 bases for V and 5 bases for J; bases not matched to a gene: 9. The CDR3 consists of 15 residues. CDR3 sequence reads: CASSRTGGVGTEAFF. In DNA form, the CDR3 reads TGTGCCAGCAGTAGAACAGGGGGCGTGGGGACTGAAGCTTTCTTT.

The chain carries TRBV18 and TRBJ2-1; TRBD2 agrees at 8 bases. V was pared by 8 bases and J by 0 bases, with 6 bases of the junction left unmatched. Germline loops: CDR1 KGHSH, CDR2 LQKENI. This CDR3 is 15 amino acids long. The CDR3 coding sequence is TGTGCCAGCATGAGCGGGGGAAGCTCCTACAATGAGCAGTTCTTC. Translation gives CASMSGGSSYNEQFF.

This clone appeared once. This rearrangement joins TRBV2 to TRBJ2-3, with 8 bases that match TRBD2. Trimming removed 8 bases from V and 3 bases from J; junction bases left unmatched: 7. Germline V CDR1 and CDR2: SNHLY, FYNNEI. The CDR3 covers 14 residues. The CDR3: CASGSGSGTDTQYF. For the CDR3, the DNA is TGTGCCAGCGGGAGCGGGAGTGGGACAGATACGCAGTATTTT.

The rearrangement uses TRBV7-3 and TRBJ1-1, with D maybe TRBD1 (5 bases). Trimming removed 8 bases from V and 5 bases from J, with 12 bases in between. Looked up from germline, CDR1 is SGHTA and CDR2 is FQGTGA. The CDR3 sequence is 12 residues long. In DNA form, the CDR3 reads TGTGCCAGCCGTGGGGCGGGAACTGAAGCTTTCTTT. It codes for CASRGAGTEAFF.

This clone was counted once. The CDR3 DNA sequence: TGTGCCAGCAGCTTGGATCTGACAGGGGACTATGGCTACACCTTC. Residues: CASSLDLTGDYGYTF. The chain carries TRBV5-4 and TRBJ1-2; 8 bases agree with TRBD1. Germline V CDR1 and CDR2: SGHNT, YYREEE (reference sequence). The CDR3 covers 15 residues. V lost 0 bases to trimming and J lost 3 bases; unmatched junction nucleotides: 4.

This clone was counted only a few times. The V and J genes are TRBV5-1 and TRBJ1-5; TRBD1 might be the D (6 bases). This CDR3 comprises 14 residues. Trimming took 4 bases from V and 5 from J, leaving 13 bases between them. The germline CDR1 and CDR2 sequences are SGHRS and YFSETQ. CDR3 bases: TGCGCCAGCAGCCCAGGGGTTGGGGATCAGCCCCAGCATTTT. As protein: CASSPGVGDQPQHF. The variable domain in full, completed from reference TRBV5-1 and TRBJ1-5, reads KAGVTQTPRYLIKTRGQQVTLSCSPISGHRSVSWYQQTPGQGLQFLFEYFSETQRNKGNFPGRFSGRQFSNSRSEMNVSTLELGDSALYLCASSPGVGDQPQHFGDGTRLSIL.

The chain has TRBV5-4 and TRBJ1-2; D remains unclear. This CDR3 region has 13 residues. V lost 4 bases, J lost 8 bases, and 15 bases lay in between. Germline loops: CDR1 SGHNT, CDR2 YYREEE (reference sequence). CDR3 bases: TGTGCCAGCAGCCAAAGCAGGACTTGGGGCTACACCTTC. It translates to CASSQSRTWGYTF.